This T cell receptor beta chain originates from a study of T cells in localized non-small cell lung cancer. The CDR3 loop spans 14 amino acids. V lost 5 bases and J lost 6; bases outside the gene matches: 10. Germline values: CDR1 SGHRS, CDR2 YFSETQ. Method: immunoSEQ multiplex PCR; TCRdb's copy keeps in-frame clones and lacks some. The sample lists about 33,000 clones, around four fifths occurring once. As concerns this clone: Its antigen is undetermined.

The study, taken as a whole, reports: When the top 100 tumor clones were examined, a median roughly 62 of them also appeared in the adjacent lung, which was paired and uninvolved. Longer survival (overall) was linked to higher T cell density in blood. It was uninvolved adjacent lung that showed the highest T cell clonality, exceeding tumor.

This chain joins TRBV5-1 and TRBJ1-2, with 7 positions matching TRBD1. This TCR was sampled from a male donor at least 60 years old with stage II squamous cell lung carcinoma. The starting material was peripheral blood, obtained before any cancer treatment. As DNA, the CDR3 is TGCGCCAGCAGGAGCGGTACAGGGGACAATGGCTACACCTTC. Amino acid sequence: CASRSGTGDNGYTF.